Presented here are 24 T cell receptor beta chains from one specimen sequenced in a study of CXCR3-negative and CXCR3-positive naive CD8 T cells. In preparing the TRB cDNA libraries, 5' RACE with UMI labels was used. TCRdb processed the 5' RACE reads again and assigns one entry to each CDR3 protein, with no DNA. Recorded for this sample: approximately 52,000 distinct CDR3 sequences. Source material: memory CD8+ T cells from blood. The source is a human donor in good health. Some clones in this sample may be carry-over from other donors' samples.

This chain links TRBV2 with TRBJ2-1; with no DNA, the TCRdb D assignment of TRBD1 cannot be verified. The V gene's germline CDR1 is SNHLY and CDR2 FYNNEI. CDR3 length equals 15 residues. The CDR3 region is CASTQTGGSYNEQFF.

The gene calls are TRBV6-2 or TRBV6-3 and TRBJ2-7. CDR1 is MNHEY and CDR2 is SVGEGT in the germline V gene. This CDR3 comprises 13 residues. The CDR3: CASSYGGTYEQYF.

CDR3: CASSHGTGAYEQYF. The V gene is TRBV27, the J gene TRBJ2-7; with no DNA, the TCRdb D assignment of TRBD1 cannot be verified. CDR3 length equals 14 residues. Germline V gene sequence: CDR1 MNHEY, CDR2 SMNVEV (reference sequence).

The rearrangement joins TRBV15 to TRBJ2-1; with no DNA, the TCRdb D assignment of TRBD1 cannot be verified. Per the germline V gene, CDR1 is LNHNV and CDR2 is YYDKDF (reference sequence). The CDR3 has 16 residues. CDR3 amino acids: CATSSEIYRVSNEQFF.

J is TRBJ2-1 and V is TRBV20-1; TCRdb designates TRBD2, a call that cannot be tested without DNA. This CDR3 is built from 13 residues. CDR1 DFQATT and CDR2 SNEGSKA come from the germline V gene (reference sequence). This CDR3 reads CSVGGAWYNEQFF.

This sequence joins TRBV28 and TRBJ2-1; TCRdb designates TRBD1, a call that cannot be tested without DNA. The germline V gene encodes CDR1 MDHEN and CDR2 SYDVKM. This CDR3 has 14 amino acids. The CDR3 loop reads CASSLRGRPGEQFF.

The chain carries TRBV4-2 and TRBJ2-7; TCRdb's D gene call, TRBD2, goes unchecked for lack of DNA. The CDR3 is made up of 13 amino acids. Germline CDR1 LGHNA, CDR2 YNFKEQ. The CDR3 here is CASSPLAGYEQYF.

The CDR3 region is CASSLDRRETQYF. The J gene is TRBJ2-5, the V gene TRBV12-3 or TRBV12-4. The CDR3 loop spans 13 amino acids.

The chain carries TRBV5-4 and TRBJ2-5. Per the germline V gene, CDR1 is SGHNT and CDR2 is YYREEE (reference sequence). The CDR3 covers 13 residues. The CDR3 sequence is CASSLAAEETQYF.

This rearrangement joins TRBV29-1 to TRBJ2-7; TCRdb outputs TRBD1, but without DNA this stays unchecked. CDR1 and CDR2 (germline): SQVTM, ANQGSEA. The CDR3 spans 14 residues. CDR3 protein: CSVEETGITYEQYF.

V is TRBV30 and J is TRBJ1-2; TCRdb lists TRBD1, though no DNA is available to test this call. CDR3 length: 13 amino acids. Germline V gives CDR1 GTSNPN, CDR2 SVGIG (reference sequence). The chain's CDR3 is CAWSDRSNYGYTF.

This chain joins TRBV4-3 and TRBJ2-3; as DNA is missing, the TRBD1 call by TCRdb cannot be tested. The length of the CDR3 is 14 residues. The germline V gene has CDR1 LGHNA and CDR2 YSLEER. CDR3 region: CASSQGGATDTQYF.

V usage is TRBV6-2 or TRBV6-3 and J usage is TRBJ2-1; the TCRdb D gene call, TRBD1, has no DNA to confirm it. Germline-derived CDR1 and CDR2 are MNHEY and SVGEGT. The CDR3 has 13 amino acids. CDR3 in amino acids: CASGTGSYNEQFF.

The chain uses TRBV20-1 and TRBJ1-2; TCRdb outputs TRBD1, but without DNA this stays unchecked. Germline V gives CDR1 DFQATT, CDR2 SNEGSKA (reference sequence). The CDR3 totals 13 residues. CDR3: CSAREGGDYGYTF.

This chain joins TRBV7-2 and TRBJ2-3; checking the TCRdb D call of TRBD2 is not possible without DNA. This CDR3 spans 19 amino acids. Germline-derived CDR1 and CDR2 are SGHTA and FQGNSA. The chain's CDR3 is CASSLRTVLAGAYTDTQYF.

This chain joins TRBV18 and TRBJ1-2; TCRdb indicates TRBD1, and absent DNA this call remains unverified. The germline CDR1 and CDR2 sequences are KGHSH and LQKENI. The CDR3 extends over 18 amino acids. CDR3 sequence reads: CASSPWDSEVGGNYGYTF.

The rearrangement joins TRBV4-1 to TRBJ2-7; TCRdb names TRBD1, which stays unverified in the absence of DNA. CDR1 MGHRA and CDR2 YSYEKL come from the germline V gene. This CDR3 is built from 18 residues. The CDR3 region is CASSPEGAGSGTDYEQYF.

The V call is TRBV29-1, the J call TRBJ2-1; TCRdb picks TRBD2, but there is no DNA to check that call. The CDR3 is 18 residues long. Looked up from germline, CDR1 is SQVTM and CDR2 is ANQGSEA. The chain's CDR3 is CSVAGVAGVHGSYNEQFF.

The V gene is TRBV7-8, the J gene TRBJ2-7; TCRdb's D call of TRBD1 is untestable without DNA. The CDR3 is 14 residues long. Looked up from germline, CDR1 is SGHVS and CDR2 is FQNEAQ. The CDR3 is CASSPVRGGYEQYF.

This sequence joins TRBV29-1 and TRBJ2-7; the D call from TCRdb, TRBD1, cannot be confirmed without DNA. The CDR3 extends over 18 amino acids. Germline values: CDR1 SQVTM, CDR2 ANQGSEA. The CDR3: CSVEDGNGDRASSYEQYF.

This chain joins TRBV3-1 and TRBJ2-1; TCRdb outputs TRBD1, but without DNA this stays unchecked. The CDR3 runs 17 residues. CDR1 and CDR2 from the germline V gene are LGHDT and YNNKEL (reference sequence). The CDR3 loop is CASSQDSTGMGYNEQFF.

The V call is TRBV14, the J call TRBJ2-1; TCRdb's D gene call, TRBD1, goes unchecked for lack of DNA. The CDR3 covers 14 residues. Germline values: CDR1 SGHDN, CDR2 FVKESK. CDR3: CASSQGTGNNEQFF.

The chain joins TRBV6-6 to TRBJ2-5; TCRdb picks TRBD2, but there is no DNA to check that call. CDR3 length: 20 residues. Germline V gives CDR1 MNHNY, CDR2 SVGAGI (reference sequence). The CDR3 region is CASSYYATSGTGDPQETQYF.

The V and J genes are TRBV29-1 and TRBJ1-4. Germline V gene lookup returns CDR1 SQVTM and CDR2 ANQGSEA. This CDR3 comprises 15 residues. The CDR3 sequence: CSVVWSTQTNEKLFF.